A selection of T cell receptor beta chains follows, all from one sample in a study of T cell repertoires in cytomegalovirus infection. TCRdb re-analysed the reads in MiXCR, keeping a single row per CDR3 protein. Among approximately 290,000 distinct CDR3 sequences, under 30% were seen once, and the ten largest hold roughly 13%. Sequencing was carried out using PBMCs. The receptors come from a human donor in good health (CMV status not recorded). Some clones in this sample may be carry-over from other donors' samples. Both conserved end residues are part of each CDR3. A D gene is named only where the DNA matches it firmly. Rows may omit the clone size; those that give it use once, few, many or a size class.

cdr3_aa: CASSLGSGGPTGEQFF
cdr3_nt: TGTGCCAGCAGCTTAGGTTCGGGAGGGCCAACCGGTGAGCAGTTCTTC
clone_size: few
v_call: TRBV11-2
d_call: TRBD2
j_call: TRBJ2-1

cdr3_aa: CASSRSGKEQFF
cdr3_nt: TGTGCCAGCAGCCGGAGCGGGAAGGAGCAGTTCTTC
clone_size: -
v_call: TRBV7-2
d_call: TRBD2
j_call: TRBJ2-1

cdr3_aa: CSAQHGGDTEAFF
cdr3_nt: TGCAGTGCCCAACACGGCGGGGACACTGAAGCTTTCTTT
clone_size: -
v_call: TRBV20-1
d_call: -
j_call: TRBJ1-1

cdr3_aa: CASSDNWGEKLFF
cdr3_nt: TGTGCCAGCAGTGACAACTGGGGTGAAAAACTGTTTTTT
clone_size: many
v_call: TRBV12-3/TRBV12-4
d_call: -
j_call: TRBJ1-4

cdr3_aa: CASRLAGISYEQYF
cdr3_nt: TGCGCCAGCAGACTAGCGGGGATCTCCTACGAGCAGTACTTC
clone_size: -
v_call: TRBV5-1
d_call: TRBD2
j_call: TRBJ2-7

cdr3_aa: CASSLEAVNEQYF
cdr3_nt: TGTGCCAGCAGCTTGGAGGCTGTAAACGAGCAGTACTTC
clone_size: -
v_call: TRBV5-5
d_call: -
j_call: TRBJ2-7

cdr3_aa: CASSLDSLGTEAFF
cdr3_nt: TGTGCCAGCAGCTTAGACTCCTTGGGGACTGAAGCTTTCTTT
clone_size: -
v_call: TRBV7-9
d_call: -
j_call: TRBJ1-1

cdr3_aa: CASSTEFPTGTSGPKILYEQYF
cdr3_nt: TGTGCCAGCAGCACCGAATTCCCTACCGGGACTAGCGGGCCCAAAATCCTCTACGAGCAGTACTTC
clone_size: once
v_call: TRBV28
d_call: TRBD2
j_call: TRBJ2-7

cdr3_aa: CASNQVAGEAQYF
cdr3_nt: TGTGCCAGCAACCAGGTGGCAGGCGAGGCCCAGTACTTC
clone_size: few
v_call: TRBV6-1
d_call: -
j_call: TRBJ2-5

cdr3_aa: CASSPVQPQETQYF
cdr3_nt: TGTGCCAGCAGCCCAGTCCAGCCACAAGAGACCCAGTACTTC
clone_size: once
v_call: TRBV11-2
d_call: -
j_call: TRBJ2-5

cdr3_aa: CASSQRGISEARSYNEQFF
cdr3_nt: TGTGCCAGCAGCCAACGGGGCATTTCTGAGGCTCGCTCCTACAATGAGCAGTTCTTC
clone_size: -
v_call: TRBV14
d_call: -
j_call: TRBJ2-1

cdr3_aa: CASSLYPRADTQYF
cdr3_nt: TGTGCCAGCAGCTTATATCCGAGGGCAGATACGCAGTATTTT
clone_size: -
v_call: TRBV7-6
d_call: -
j_call: TRBJ2-3

cdr3_aa: CASSPLAGGPKEQYF
cdr3_nt: TGTGCCAGCAGCCCACTAGCGGGAGGGCCGAAGGAGCAGTACTTC
clone_size: many
v_call: TRBV11-2
d_call: TRBD2
j_call: TRBJ2-7

cdr3_aa: CASSQEGSNSGNTIYF
cdr3_nt: TGCGCCAGCAGCCAAGAGGGTTCAAACTCTGGAAACACCATATATTTT
clone_size: -
v_call: TRBV4-3
d_call: -
j_call: TRBJ1-3

cdr3_aa: CASSLDGLGNKPQHF
cdr3_nt: TGTGCCAGCAGCTTAGACGGCCTGGGCAATAAGCCCCAGCATTTT
clone_size: -
v_call: TRBV11-2
d_call: -
j_call: TRBJ1-5

cdr3_aa: CASRLPGLGWDIQYF
cdr3_nt: TGCGCCAGCAGACTTCCGGGACTGGGTTGGGACATTCAGTACTTC
clone_size: -
v_call: TRBV10-2
d_call: -
j_call: TRBJ2-4

cdr3_aa: CASSLGQSNYGYTF
cdr3_nt: TGTGCCAGCAGCTTAGGTCAGAGTAACTATGGCTACACCTTC
clone_size: many
v_call: TRBV11-2
d_call: -
j_call: TRBJ1-2

cdr3_aa: CASSSGLYEQYF
cdr3_nt: TGTGCCAGCAGCTCCGGGCTATACGAGCAGTACTTC
clone_size: many
v_call: TRBV28
d_call: -
j_call: TRBJ2-7

cdr3_aa: CASSPDRVYSPLHF
cdr3_nt: TGTGCCAGCAGCCCGGACAGGGTGTATTCACCCCTCCACTTT
clone_size: -
v_call: TRBV11-2
d_call: TRBD1
j_call: TRBJ1-6

cdr3_aa: CASSRGGAATNEKLFF
cdr3_nt: TGTGCCAGCAGCAGGGGGGGGGCAGCAACTAATGAAAAACTGTTTTTT
clone_size: many
v_call: TRBV7-4
d_call: -
j_call: TRBJ1-4

cdr3_aa: CASRRLSTSGRLSYNEQFF
cdr3_nt: TGTGCCAGCAGACGATTGTCGACTAGCGGGAGGTTATCCTACAATGAGCAGTTCTTC
clone_size: few
v_call: TRBV6-2/TRBV6-3
d_call: TRBD2
j_call: TRBJ2-1

cdr3_aa: CASTHHTEAFF
cdr3_nt: TGTGCCAGCACACACCACACTGAAGCTTTCTTT
clone_size: -
v_call: TRBV19
d_call: -
j_call: TRBJ1-1

cdr3_aa: CASSYDDNQPQHF
cdr3_nt: TGTGCCAGCAGTTACGATGACAATCAGCCCCAGCATTTT
clone_size: few
v_call: TRBV6-2/TRBV6-3
d_call: -
j_call: TRBJ1-5

cdr3_aa: CASSPGPGLPADTQYF
cdr3_nt: TGTGCCAGCAGCCCCGGCCCGGGCCTCCCTGCGGATACGCAGTATTTT
clone_size: -
v_call: TRBV6-2/TRBV6-3
d_call: -
j_call: TRBJ2-3

cdr3_aa: CASSPGTALNEKLFF
cdr3_nt: TGTGCCAGCAGTCCCGGGACAGCCTTAAATGAAAAACTGTTTTTT
clone_size: many
v_call: TRBV12-3/TRBV12-4
d_call: TRBD1
j_call: TRBJ1-4

cdr3_aa: CSVAPGGVNQPQHF
cdr3_nt: TGCAGCGTTGCACCCGGGGGGGTCAATCAGCCCCAGCATTTT
clone_size: few
v_call: TRBV29-1
d_call: -
j_call: TRBJ1-5

cdr3_aa: CSARDGAYGQYF
cdr3_nt: TGCAGTGCTAGAGATGGTGCCTACGGGCAGTACTTC
clone_size: -
v_call: TRBV20-1
d_call: -
j_call: TRBJ2-7

cdr3_aa: CATSDSTSLAGAGEQYF
cdr3_nt: TGTGCCACCAGTGATTCCACCTCTCTAGCGGGAGCTGGCGAGCAGTACTTC
clone_size: -
v_call: TRBV24-1
d_call: TRBD2
j_call: TRBJ2-7

cdr3_aa: CASSPIRTSGNEQFF
cdr3_nt: TGCGCCAGCAGCCCCATAAGGACTAGCGGGAATGAGCAGTTCTTC
clone_size: few
v_call: TRBV4-3
d_call: TRBD2
j_call: TRBJ2-1

cdr3_aa: CASSIVTGPRNEQFF
cdr3_nt: TGTGCCAGTAGTATTGTGACAGGGCCCCGCAATGAGCAGTTCTTC
clone_size: few
v_call: TRBV19
d_call: TRBD1
j_call: TRBJ2-1

cdr3_aa: CASSLDMWFHPQPQHF
cdr3_nt: TGTGCCAGCAGCTTAGACATGTGGTTTCACCCTCAGCCCCAGCATTTT
clone_size: many
v_call: TRBV7-2
d_call: -
j_call: TRBJ1-5

cdr3_aa: CASNLRDRGQETQYF
cdr3_nt: TGTGCCAGCAACCTCCGGGACAGGGGCCAAGAGACCCAGTACTTC
clone_size: many
v_call: TRBV7-2
d_call: TRBD1
j_call: TRBJ2-5

cdr3_aa: CASSLAGGLPLRFF
cdr3_nt: TGTGCCAGCAGCTTAGCCGGAGGACTCCCGCTCCGGTTTTTT
clone_size: -
v_call: TRBV7-2
d_call: -
j_call: TRBJ1-4

cdr3_aa: CASSVGAGNYEQYF
cdr3_nt: TGTGCCAGCAGCGTAGGGGCAGGAAACTACGAGCAGTACTTC
clone_size: -
v_call: TRBV9
d_call: -
j_call: TRBJ2-7

cdr3_aa: CSALTSESSSYEQYF
cdr3_nt: TGCAGTGCTCTTACTAGCGAGAGTAGCTCCTACGAGCAGTACTTC
clone_size: few
v_call: TRBV20-1
d_call: TRBD2
j_call: TRBJ2-7

cdr3_aa: CASKTDASSTDTQYF
cdr3_nt: TGCGCCAGCAAAACTGACGCTTCTAGCACAGATACGCAGTATTTT
clone_size: -
v_call: TRBV5-1
d_call: -
j_call: TRBJ2-3

cdr3_aa: CASSYSAGRKQELFF
cdr3_nt: TGTGCCAGCAGTTACTCTGCCGGGAGAAAACAGGAGCTGTTTTTT
clone_size: -
v_call: TRBV6-6
d_call: -
j_call: TRBJ2-2

cdr3_aa: CASTSGTNYNEQFF
cdr3_nt: TGTGCCAGCACCAGCGGGACCAACTACAATGAGCAGTTCTTC
clone_size: once
v_call: TRBV6-1
d_call: TRBD2
j_call: TRBJ2-1

cdr3_aa: CASRSQQLLSGANVLTF
cdr3_nt: TGTGCCAGCAGATCCCAACAGCTGCTCTCTGGGGCCAACGTCCTGACTTTC
clone_size: many
v_call: TRBV7-2
d_call: -
j_call: TRBJ2-6

cdr3_aa: CASSSGGQIYYGYTF
cdr3_nt: TGTGCCAGCAGCTCGGGGGGACAGATCTACTATGGCTACACCTTC
clone_size: -
v_call: TRBV7-9
d_call: TRBD1
j_call: TRBJ1-2

cdr3_aa: CSVRDSRYEQYF
cdr3_nt: TGCAGCGTCCGGGACAGCCGCTACGAGCAGTACTTC
clone_size: many
v_call: TRBV29-1
d_call: TRBD1
j_call: TRBJ2-7

cdr3_aa: CASSLTGKANTIYF
cdr3_nt: TGCGCCAGCAGCTTGACCGGGAAGGCAAACACCATATATTTT
clone_size: once
v_call: TRBV5-1
d_call: -
j_call: TRBJ1-3

cdr3_aa: CARVTRTNYGYTF
cdr3_nt: TGTGCCAGGGTGACGCGAACTAACTATGGCTACACCTTC
clone_size: few
v_call: TRBV28
d_call: -
j_call: TRBJ1-2